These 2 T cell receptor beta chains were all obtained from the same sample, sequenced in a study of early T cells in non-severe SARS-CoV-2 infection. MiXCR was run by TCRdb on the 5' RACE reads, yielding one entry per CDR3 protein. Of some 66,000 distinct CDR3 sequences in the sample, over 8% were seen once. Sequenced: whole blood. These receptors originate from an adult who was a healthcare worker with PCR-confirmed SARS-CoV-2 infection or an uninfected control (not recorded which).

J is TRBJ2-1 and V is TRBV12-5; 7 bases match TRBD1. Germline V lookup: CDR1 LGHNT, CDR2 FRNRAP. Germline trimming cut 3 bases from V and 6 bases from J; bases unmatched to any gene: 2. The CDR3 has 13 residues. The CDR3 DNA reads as TGTGCTAGTGGTTTCCAGGGGGTCAATGAGCAGTTCTTC. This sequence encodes CASGFQGVNEQFF.

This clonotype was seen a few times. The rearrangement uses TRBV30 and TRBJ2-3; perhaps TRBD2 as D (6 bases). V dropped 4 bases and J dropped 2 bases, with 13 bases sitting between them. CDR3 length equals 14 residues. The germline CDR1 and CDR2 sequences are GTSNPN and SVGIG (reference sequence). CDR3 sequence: CAWKIAGYTDTQYF. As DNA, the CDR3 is TGTGCCTGGAAAATTGCGGGGTACACAGATACGCAGTATTTT.